This T cell receptor (beta chain) was retrieved from a study of CD8 T cells in ankylosing spondylitis. A quantitative 5'-RACE method, one with molecular barcodes, was used to make TCR beta libraries. TCRdb re-analysed the 5' RACE reads in MiXCR, keeping a single row per CDR3 protein. The sample records 250,000 or so distinct CDR3 sequences, about 10% being singletons. The CDR3 contains 15 residues. V was trimmed by 0 bases and J by 6 bases, leaving 13 bases between them. The germline V gene has CDR1 SGHRS and CDR2 YFSETQ. Ten or more counts support this clonotype. Antigen unknown. Study results and limitations: Certain motif variants had earlier been reported in reactive arthritis synovial fluid and blood.

The TCR comes from a male donor with ankylosing spondylitis or in good health (not recorded which). The chain employs TRBV5-1 and TRBJ2-1; a weak D match, TRBD2 (5 bases). Sample: blood, either unsorted or a sorted T cell fraction (not recorded which). CDR3 in amino acids: CASSLGQAGVNEQFF. CDR3 nucleotides: TGCGCCAGCAGCTTGGGGCAGGCCGGGGTCAATGAGCAGTTCTTC. The variable domain in full, with the rest retrieved from reference TRBV5-1 and TRBJ2-1, is KAGVTQTPRYLIKTRGQQVTLSCSPISGHRSVSWYQQTPGQGLQFLFEYFSETQRNKGNFPGRFSGRQFSNSRSEMNVSTLELGDSALYLCASSLGQAGVNEQFFGPGTRLTVL.